Reported below is one TCR beta chain. The data are from a study of cytomegalovirus exposure and HLA in healthy donors. With 60 Vbeta and 13 Jbeta primers, the PCR was carried out. The assay was immunoSEQ multiplex PCR, and TCRdb's table has in-frame clones only and misses some. Among fewer than 250,000 clones listed, more than 70% were seen once. This CDR3 is built from 17 residues. The ends lost 0 bases at V and 5 bases at J; junction bases unmatched: 10. Germline assignment: CDR1 LGHNA and CDR2 YNFKEQ. Material: PBMCs. The V gene is TRBV4-2, the J gene TRBJ2-7; 10 nucleotides align to TRBD2. This sequence originates from a young man in good health and CMV-seropositive. In DNA form, the CDR3 reads TGTGCCAGCAGCCAAGATCAACCAGCGGGAGGGCCCGACGAGCAGTACTTC. It codes for CASSQDQPAGGPDEQYF.